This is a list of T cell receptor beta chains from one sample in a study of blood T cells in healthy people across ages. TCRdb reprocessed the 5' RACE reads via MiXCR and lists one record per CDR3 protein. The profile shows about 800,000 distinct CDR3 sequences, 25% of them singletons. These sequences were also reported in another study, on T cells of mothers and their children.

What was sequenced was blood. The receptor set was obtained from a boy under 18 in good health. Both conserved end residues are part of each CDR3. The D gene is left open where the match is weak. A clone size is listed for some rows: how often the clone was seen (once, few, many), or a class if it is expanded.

TGTGCCAGCAGCTTATATGGGACAGAGTCCTACGAGCAGTACTTC	CASSLYGTESYEQYF	15	TRBD1	TRBV7-3	TRBJ2-7	.
TGTGCCAGCAGTTATAGCGGAGCCAGCCCGAATGAGCAGTTCTTC	CASSYSGASPNEQFF	15	.	TRBV6-2/TRBV6-3	TRBJ2-1	.
TGTGCCAGCAGTTTCCCGGGCAGGGCAGAGACCCAGTACTTC	CASSFPGRAETQYF	14	.	TRBV27	TRBJ2-5	few
TGCAGTGCTAGTGACCTAGCGGGGGGTGAGCAGTTCTTC	CSASDLAGGEQFF	13	TRBD2	TRBV20-1	TRBJ2-1	few
TGTGCCAGCAGGAGGGAGGGCACTGAAGCTTTCTTT	CASRREGTEAFF	12	.	TRBV6-5	TRBJ1-1	.
TGTGCCAGCAGGGGGGGACTAGCAGATACGCAGTATTTT	CASRGGLADTQYF	13	TRBD2	TRBV6-1	TRBJ2-3	.
TGCAGTGCTAGTAGGGGGGGAGCGTACTTC	CSASRGGAYF	10	.	TRBV20-1	TRBJ2-7	.
TGTGCCAGCAGCCTACCCGGGCAGTATGGCTACACCTTC	CASSLPGQYGYTF	13	.	TRBV6-6	TRBJ1-2	few
TGTGCCAGCAGCTTCTGGGAATCTGAAGCTTTCTTT	CASSFWESEAFF	12	.	TRBV7-9	TRBJ1-1	.
TGCAGCGTTGGTTCGAGATTAACGTACGAGCAGTACTTC	CSVGSRLTYEQYF	13	.	TRBV29-1	TRBJ2-7	few
TGTGCCAGCAGCCCGCCCTTCGACAGGCCGAACACTGAAGCTTTCTTT	CASSPPFDRPNTEAFF	16	.	TRBV7-9	TRBJ1-1	few
TGTGCCAGCAGCCAAGAGGTGGGACAGATCTCCTACGAGCAGTACTTC	CASSQEVGQISYEQYF	16	TRBD1	TRBV14	TRBJ2-7	.
TGTGCCAGCAGTGTACTAGCGGATACCTACGAGCAGTACTTC	CASSVLADTYEQYF	14	TRBD2	TRBV2	TRBJ2-7	few
TGTGCCAGCTCGGTTCAGGGGGCCGCGAACACCGGGGAGCTGTTTTTT	CASSVQGAANTGELFF	16	TRBD1	TRBV18	TRBJ2-2	.
TGCGCCAGCAGTTCCGGGGTTTATGACACTGAAGCTTTCTTT	CASSSGVYDTEAFF	14	.	TRBV5-1	TRBJ1-1	few
TGCAGTGCTCCGGGACAGGGCAAATATGGCTACACCTTC	CSAPGQGKYGYTF	13	TRBD1	TRBV20-1	TRBJ1-2	few
TGTGCCAGCAGTGATCTTAGTGCTTCACCCCTCCACTTT	CASSDLSASPLHF	13	.	TRBV7-3	TRBJ1-6	.
TGTGCCGGCAGTTTATCGGTAGGCCCTGAAGCTTTCTTT	CAGSLSVGPEAFF	13	.	TRBV27	TRBJ1-1	.
TGTGCCAGCAGTTACTCGACATTAGCGGGGGCGTGGGGAGAGACCCAGTACTTC	CASSYSTLAGAWGETQYF	18	TRBD2	TRBV6-2/TRBV6-3	TRBJ2-5	few
TGTGCCAGCAGCTCCACCAGCGGGTTTAGCACAGATACGCAGTATTTT	CASSSTSGFSTDTQYF	16	.	TRBV7-2	TRBJ2-3	.
TGTGCCAGCAGCCTACAGGGAGCCCTGGAGGGCAATCAGCCCCAGCATTTT	CASSLQGALEGNQPQHF	17	.	TRBV21-1	TRBJ1-5	.
TGTGCCAGCAGTATAGTGGACAGGAGCACTGAAGCTTTCTTT	CASSIVDRSTEAFF	14	TRBD1	TRBV28	TRBJ1-1	few
TGTGCCAGCAGCTTAGATGGGCCAGGGTGGGCCTTC	CASSLDGPGWAF	12	.	TRBV11-2	TRBJ2-7	.
TGCAGTGCTAGAGATGGAGGGGGAGTGTATCGGCCCCAGCATTTT	CSARDGGGVYRPQHF	15	.	TRBV20-1	TRBJ1-5	.
TGCAGTGTGTCCAGGGGGGCCGCAGATACGCAGTATTTT	CSVSRGAADTQYF	13	.	TRBV20-1	TRBJ2-3	few
TGTGCCGGCAGTCGGACAGTGATCTACGAGCAGTACTTC	CAGSRTVIYEQYF	13	.	TRBV12-3/TRBV12-4	TRBJ2-7	few
TGCAGTGCTAGGCGGGGGGACAGGGAGACTGAAGCTTTCTTT	CSARRGDRETEAFF	14	TRBD1	TRBV20-1	TRBJ1-1	.
TGTGCCAGCAGTGACGCTGGTTCAACTGAAGCTTTCTTT	CASSDAGSTEAFF	13	.	TRBV6-4	TRBJ1-1	.
TGCGCCAGCAGCCAAGAACCGGTGGTTAATGAAAAACTGTTTTTT	CASSQEPVVNEKLFF	15	.	TRBV4-3	TRBJ1-4	few
TGTGCCAGCCTGACTAGCGGGGCCCCCGTGGATACGCAGTATTTT	CASLTSGAPVDTQYF	15	TRBD2	TRBV6-1	TRBJ2-3	once
TGTGCCAGCAGCCAGGGGGATTCACCCCTCCACTTT	CASSQGDSPLHF	12	TRBD1	TRBV7-9	TRBJ1-6	few
TGTGCCACCCTAGGAGGTCGCGCAGGGGGCTACGAGCAGTACTTC	CATLGGRAGGYEQYF	15	TRBD1	TRBV6-5	TRBJ2-7	.
TGTGCCAGCAGCGTATACCAGGGCGGGTATACGCAGTATTTT	CASSVYQGGYTQYF	14	.	TRBV9	TRBJ2-3	few
TGTGCCAGCAGCCAGGCAAGATCGGGCCTCGGGACGGCCCAGTACTTC	CASSQARSGLGTAQYF	16	.	TRBV14	TRBJ2-5	few
TGTGCCAGCAGCCAAGGATGGGAAAATGAGCAGTTCTTC	CASSQGWENEQFF	13	.	TRBV3-1	TRBJ2-1	.
TGCGCCAGCAGCCCGGCTCTTGGCGTCTCCTATGGCTACACCTTC	CASSPALGVSYGYTF	15	.	TRBV4-3	TRBJ1-2	.
TGTGCCAGCTCACCACCAGTGACTAGCGCCGGGGAGCTGTTTTTT	CASSPPVTSAGELFF	15	TRBD2	TRBV18	TRBJ2-2	.
TGTGCCAGCAGTACGGAGCCGGGACGGAGTGCGCCTGGCTACACCTTC	CASSTEPGRSAPGYTF	16	.	TRBV6-2/TRBV6-3	TRBJ1-2	.
TGTGCCAGCAGCGCCGGACTAGCGGGAAGAGAGACCCAGTACTTC	CASSAGLAGRETQYF	15	TRBD2	TRBV7-8	TRBJ2-5	few
TGCGCCAGCACCGGATGGGGGTTCACCTACAATGAGCAGTTCTTC	CASTGWGFTYNEQFF	15	.	TRBV10-2	TRBJ2-1	.
TGTGCCAGCAGTCCGCAAGGAGTCTACGAGCAGTACTTC	CASSPQGVYEQYF	13	.	TRBV27	TRBJ2-7	few
TGTGCCAGCAGTTACAGCCAGGGGAGCACTGAAGCTTTCTTT	CASSYSQGSTEAFF	14	.	TRBV6-6	TRBJ1-1	.
TGTGCCAGCAGTTTCCTCCTAAGGGGCGGGGGGGGTGTTACGCAGTATTTT	CASSFLLRGGGGVTQYF	17	TRBD2	TRBV28	TRBJ2-3	.
TGCGCCAGCAATAGGTATAGGACAGGGGACTCACCCCTCCACTTT	CASNRYRTGDSPLHF	15	TRBD1	TRBV4-3	TRBJ1-6	.
TGTGCCAGCGGCAACGGGGGGAGCTCCTACAATGAGCAGTTCTTC	CASGNGGSSYNEQFF	15	TRBD2	TRBV28	TRBJ2-1	.
TGTGCCAGCAGCCACTTTCCGGGACAGGGAAATGAAAAACTGTTTTTT	CASSHFPGQGNEKLFF	16	TRBD1	TRBV3-1	TRBJ1-4	few
TGTGCCAGCAGTCCCCGGACAGGGGGTAGTTTGGAGACCCAGTACTTC	CASSPRTGGSLETQYF	16	TRBD1	TRBV28	TRBJ2-5	.
TGCAGTGCTGGCCTGACAGGGGGCCCCAGGACTGAAGCTTTCTTT	CSAGLTGGPRTEAFF	15	TRBD1	TRBV20-1	TRBJ1-1	.